Listed here are 13 T cell receptor beta chains from one sample, sequenced in a study of CD8 T cells in Susac syndrome. Reverse transcription of roughly 0.5 to 1 ug RNA was performed with random hexamers. Using its own MiXCR run on the immunoSEQ multiplex PCR reads, TCRdb lists one record per CDR3 protein. The repertoire holds over 150,000 distinct CDR3 sequences, with roughly 94% as singletons. The sequencing sample was made of CD4+ T cells from PBMCs. All receptors derive from a human donor with Susac syndrome.

The genes are TRBV4-3 and TRBJ2-3; perhaps D is TRBD1 or TRBD2 (5 bases each). The CDR3 is 17 residues long. From germline, CDR1 is LGHNA and CDR2 YSLEER. V lost 1 base and J 3 bases, leaving 17 bases between the germline ends. DNA of the CDR3: TGCGCCAGCAGCCAAGTCGGGCGTCGGGGCTGGACAGATACGCAGTATTTT. It yields the protein CASSQVGRRGWTDTQYF.

CDR3 nucleotide sequence: TGCGCCAGCAGCTTGGGAGTGGCTGGGAACACTGAAGCTTTCTTT. This sequence encodes CASSLGVAGNTEAFF. The genes are TRBV5-1 and TRBJ1-1, with unresolved D. The V gene's germline CDR1 is SGHRS and CDR2 YFSETQ. Trimming cost V 0 bases and J 1 base, with 10 bases left between them. The CDR3 covers 15 residues.

This rearrangement joins TRBV7-9 to TRBJ1-5, with TRBD1 matching over 7 bases. CDR1 and CDR2 from the germline V gene are SEHNR and FQNEAQ (reference sequence). The CDR3 extends over 17 amino acids. The J segment lost 4 bases and the V segment lost 5 bases, leaving 14 bases of the junction unmatched. The CDR3 sequence: CASSQHRGKGENQPQHF. The CDR3 bases are TGTGCCAGCAGCCAGCACAGGGGCAAGGGAGAGAATCAGCCCCAGCATTTT.

This chain links TRBV9 with TRBJ1-1; a weak D match, TRBD1 (6 bases). From germline, CDR1 is SGDLS and CDR2 YYNGEE. V was cut by 0 bases and J by 4 bases, with 16 bases left in between. The CDR3 length is 16 residues. The CDR3 loop is CASSVEDSQLTTEAFF. The CDR3 DNA reads as TGTGCCAGCAGCGTAGAGGACAGCCAACTGACCACTGAAGCTTTCTTT.

The chain recombines TRBV19 with TRBJ1-1; no clear D. The CDR3 sequence is 15 residues long. Between the trimmed V and J ends, which lost 3 bases and 4 bases, there was a span of 15 bases. Germline-derived CDR1 and CDR2 are LNHDA and SQIVND (reference sequence). CDR3 in DNA: TGTGCCAGTAGTATTCCACATTATCGTATCACTGAAGCTTTCTTT. Residues: CASSIPHYRITEAFF.

The chain has TRBV20-1 and TRBJ2-7; D uncertain. The CDR3 spans 12 residues. Germline V gives CDR1 DFQATT, CDR2 SNEGSKA (reference sequence). The germline V and J ends were trimmed by 3 bases and 2 bases, with 8 bases remaining between them. CDR3 bases: TGCAGTGCTAGTCACCAGCCCTACGAGCAGTACTTC. It encodes CSASHQPYEQYF.

This clonotype was recorded once. The chain uses TRBV12-3 or TRBV12-4 and TRBJ1-1; 11 positions agree with TRBD1. The CDR3 has 16 amino acids. The ends lost 4 bases at V and 4 bases at J; junction bases unmatched: 8. The CDR3 DNA sequence: TGTGCCAGCAGTTACCGGACAGGGGGCGTTGTCACTGAAGCTTTCTTT. Amino acid sequence: CASSYRTGGVVTEAFF.

The chain joins TRBV6-5 to TRBJ1-5; tentative D call: TRBD1 (6 bases). V was pared by 2 bases and J by 4 bases, with 12 bases between. The CDR3 loop spans 15 amino acids. Germline V gene sequence: CDR1 MNHEY, CDR2 SVGAGI. Written as DNA, the CDR3 is TGTGCCAGCAGTTACAAATACAGGGCAAATCAGCCCCAGCATTTT. This sequence encodes CASSYKYRANQPQHF.

The chain links TRBV2 to TRBJ2-7, with TRBD1 identical over 8 bases. With 0 bases clipped from V and 0 bases from J, the junction kept 4 bases outside the gene matches. The germline V gene has CDR1 SNHLY and CDR2 FYNNEI. CDR3 length equals 16 residues. In DNA, the CDR3 is TGTGCCAGCAGTGAAGCAGTCACAGGGGGCTCCTACGAGCAGTACTTC. It translates to CASSEAVTGGSYEQYF.

This chain uses TRBV7-2 with TRBJ2-5; D is perhaps TRBD2 (6 bases). Per the germline V gene, CDR1 is SGHTA and CDR2 is FQGNSA. The germline V and J ends were trimmed by 3 bases and 8 bases, with 10 bases remaining between them. The CDR3 runs 12 residues. The CDR3 bases are TGTGCCAGCAGCTTGTCGGAGGGAACCCAGTACTTC. Translating it yields CASSLSEGTQYF.

The chain employs TRBV25-1 and TRBJ2-5, with D unresolved. Germline V gives CDR1 MGHDK, CDR2 SYGVNS. The CDR3 runs 18 residues. V gave up 2 bases and J gave up 0 bases, with 19 bases separating them. In nucleotides, the CDR3 is TGTGCCAGCAGTGAACAAGAGATGTTGCCCCTGTACCAAGAGACCCAGTACTTC. Translating gives CASSEQEMLPLYQETQYF.

The chain recombines TRBV30 with TRBJ2-7; D unclear. V was cut by 1 base and J by 5 bases, with 6 bases left in between. This CDR3 is 11 amino acids long. From germline, CDR1 is GTSNPN and CDR2 SVGIG (reference sequence). CDR3 loop: CAWSGKDEQYF. DNA for the CDR3: TGTGCCTGGAGTGGTAAGGACGAGCAGTACTTC.

The chain combines TRBV6-6 with TRBJ1-1; 7 bases are a match to TRBD1. The V and J ends lost 4 bases and 0 bases, in that order; junction bases with no gene match: 2. This CDR3 is built from 14 residues. The V gene's germline CDR1 is MNHNY and CDR2 SVGAGI (reference sequence). CDR3 region: CASSFGQVNTEAFF. The CDR3 bases are TGTGCCAGCAGTTTCGGACAGGTGAACACTGAAGCTTTCTTT.